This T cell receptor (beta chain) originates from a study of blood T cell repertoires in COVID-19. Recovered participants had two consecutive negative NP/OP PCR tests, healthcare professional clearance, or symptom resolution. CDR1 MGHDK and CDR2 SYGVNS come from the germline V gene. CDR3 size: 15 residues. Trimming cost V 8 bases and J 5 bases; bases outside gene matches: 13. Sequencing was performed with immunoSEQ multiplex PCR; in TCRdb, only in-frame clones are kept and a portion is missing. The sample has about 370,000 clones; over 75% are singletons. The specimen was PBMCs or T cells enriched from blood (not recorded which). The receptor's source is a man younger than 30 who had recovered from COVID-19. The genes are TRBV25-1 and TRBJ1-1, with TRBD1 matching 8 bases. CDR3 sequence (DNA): TGTGCCAGCTTCCCCAATCAGGGGGCGAGTACTGAAGCTTTCTTT. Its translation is CASFPNQGASTEAFF.